The clone carrying this T cell receptor (beta chain) has just a few counts. Its target is not known. These data originate in a study of T cells in Graves' hyperthyroidism and ophthalmopathy. Trimming stripped 2 bases from V and 3 bases from J, with 11 bases between. The CDR3 runs 15 residues. The germline V gene has CDR1 ENHRY and CDR2 SYGVKD. What was amplified from RNA transcripts were TCR beta CDR3 regions. TCR CDR3 regions were first amplified by RT-PCR with HTBI primers. TCRdb reprocessed the multiplex PCR reads with MiXCR, giving one entry per CDR3 protein. The sample shows roughly 500,000 distinct CDR3 sequences, over 35% of them seen only once. Study results and limitations: Researchers report that a 13 V-J model separated ophthalmopathy from stable hyperthyroidism.

The V gene is TRBV10-3, the J gene TRBJ1-5; unclear D gene. The sample was peripheral blood or thyroid tissue (not recorded which). This TCR derives from an adult woman with Graves' disease, either hyperthyroidism or ophthalmopathy (not recorded which). CDR3 sequence reads: CAISETAGYNQPQHF. CDR3 bases: TGTGCCATCAGTGAGACGGCAGGTTACAATCAGCCCCAGCATTTT.